The text below deals with one T cell receptor (beta chain). The CDR3 consists of 14 residues. V lost 5 bases and J 7 bases, leaving 18 bases between the germline ends. Germline CDR1 SEHNR, CDR2 FQNEAQ (reference sequence). The protocol was immunoSEQ multiplex PCR, while the TCRdb copy is restricted to in-frame clones and leaves out a portion. The sample yields 25,000 to 35,000 clones, around nine tenths seen once. This entry belongs to a study of T cell changes during pregnancy in multiple sclerosis. The chain uses TRBV7-9 and TRBJ2-7; tentatively, D is TRBD2 (7 bases). The specimen comprised CD8+ T cells from peripheral blood mononuclear cells, sampled in the first trimester of pregnancy. This receptor was obtained from a female donor with multiple sclerosis, enrolled in a pregnancy study. The DNA of the CDR3 is TGTGCCAGCAGCCCAAGGAGAGGGGGGGGAGAGCAGTACTTC. Amino acids: CASSPRRGGGEQYF.